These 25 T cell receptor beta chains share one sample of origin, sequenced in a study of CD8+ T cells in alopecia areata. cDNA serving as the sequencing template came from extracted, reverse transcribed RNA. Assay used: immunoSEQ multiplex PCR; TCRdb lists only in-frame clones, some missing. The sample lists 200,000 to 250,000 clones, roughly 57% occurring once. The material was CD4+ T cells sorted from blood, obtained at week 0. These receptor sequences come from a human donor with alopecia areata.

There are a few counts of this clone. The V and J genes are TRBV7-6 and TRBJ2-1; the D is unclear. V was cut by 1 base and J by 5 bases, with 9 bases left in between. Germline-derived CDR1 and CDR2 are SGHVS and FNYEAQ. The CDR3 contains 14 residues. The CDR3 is CASSLGPFNNEQFF. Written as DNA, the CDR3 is TGTGCCAGCAGCTTAGGCCCCTTTAACAATGAGCAGTTCTTC. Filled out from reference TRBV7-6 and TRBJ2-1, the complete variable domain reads GAGVSQSPRYKVTKRGQDVALRCDPISGHVSLYWYRQALGQGPEFLTYFNYEAQQDKSGLPNDRFSAERPEGSISTLTIQRTEQRDSAMYRCASSLGPFNNEQFFGPGTRLTVL.

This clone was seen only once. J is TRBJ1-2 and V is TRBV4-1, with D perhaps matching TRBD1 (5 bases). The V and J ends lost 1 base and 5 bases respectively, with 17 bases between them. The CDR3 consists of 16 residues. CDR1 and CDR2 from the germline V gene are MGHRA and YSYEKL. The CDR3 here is CASSQGQGPPPYGYTF. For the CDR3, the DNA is TGCGCCAGCAGCCAAGGGCAGGGACCACCGCCTTATGGCTACACCTTC.

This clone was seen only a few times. The CDR3 reads CSVEGGRQTYEQYF. CDR3 nucleotide sequence: TGCAGCGTTGAGGGGGGCAGACAAACCTACGAGCAGTACTTC. The chain has TRBV29-1 and TRBJ2-7, with D perhaps assigned TRBD1 or TRBD2 (6 bases each). V shed 3 bases and J shed 2 bases, with 14 bases lying between them. This CDR3 is 14 amino acids long. Per the germline V gene, CDR1 is SQVTM and CDR2 is ANQGSEA.

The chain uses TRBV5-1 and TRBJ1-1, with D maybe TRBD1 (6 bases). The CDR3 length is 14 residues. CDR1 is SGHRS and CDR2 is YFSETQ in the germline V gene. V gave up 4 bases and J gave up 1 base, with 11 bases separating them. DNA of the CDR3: TGCGCCAGCAGCCTTCAGGGGCCGAACACTGAAGCTTTCTTT. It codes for CASSLQGPNTEAFF.

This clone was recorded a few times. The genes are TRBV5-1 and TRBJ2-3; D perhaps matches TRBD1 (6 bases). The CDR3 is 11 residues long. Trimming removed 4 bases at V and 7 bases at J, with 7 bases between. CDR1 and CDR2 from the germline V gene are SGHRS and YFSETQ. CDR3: CASSGGYTQYF. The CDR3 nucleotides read TGCGCCAGCAGCGGGGGCTATACGCAGTATTTT.

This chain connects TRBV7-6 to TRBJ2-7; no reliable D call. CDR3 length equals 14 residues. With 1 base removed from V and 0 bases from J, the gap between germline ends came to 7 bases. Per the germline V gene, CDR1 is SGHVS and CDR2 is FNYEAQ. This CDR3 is CASSLVRSSYEQYF. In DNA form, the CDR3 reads TGTGCCAGCAGCTTAGTCCGCAGCTCCTACGAGCAGTACTTC.

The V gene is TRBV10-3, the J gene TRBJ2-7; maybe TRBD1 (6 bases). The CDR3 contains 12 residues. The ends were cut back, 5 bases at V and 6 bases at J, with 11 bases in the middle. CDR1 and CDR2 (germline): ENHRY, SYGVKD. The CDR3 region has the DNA TGTGCCATCAGTCGCGGACAGCCCGAGCAGTACTTC. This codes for CAISRGQPEQYF.

CDR3: CASNDGEGFGAFF. DNA of the CDR3: TGTGCCAGTAATGATGGCGAGGGATTCGGAGCTTTCTTT. The chain employs TRBV19 and TRBJ1-1; D is unclear. V was cut by 7 bases and J by 10 bases, with 19 bases left in between. The CDR3 is 13 residues long. Germline-derived CDR1 and CDR2 are LNHDA and SQIVND (reference sequence). The whole variable domain, filled in from reference TRBV19 and TRBJ1-1, reads DGGITQSPKYLFRKEGQNVTLSCEQNLNHDAMYWYRQDPGQGLRLIYYSQIVNDFQKGDIAEGYSVSREKKESFPLTVTSAQKNPTAFYLCASNDGEGFGAFFGQGTRLTVV.

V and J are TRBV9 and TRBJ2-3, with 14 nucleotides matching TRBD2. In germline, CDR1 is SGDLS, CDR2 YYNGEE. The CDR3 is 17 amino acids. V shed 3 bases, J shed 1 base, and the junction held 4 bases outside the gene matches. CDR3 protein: CASSERTSGRRTDTQYF. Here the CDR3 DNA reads TGTGCCAGCAGCGAGAGGACTAGCGGGAGGCGCACAGATACGCAGTATTTT.

Written as DNA, the CDR3 is TGTGCCAGCAGCTTGGAGACAACACCGAACACTGAAGCTTTCTTT. This sequence encodes CASSLETTPNTEAFF. The chain links TRBV5-6 to TRBJ1-1; no definite D call. V lost 0 bases and J 1 base, leaving 10 bases between the germline ends. Germline CDR1 reads SGHDT; CDR2 reads YYEEEE. This CDR3 has 15 residues.

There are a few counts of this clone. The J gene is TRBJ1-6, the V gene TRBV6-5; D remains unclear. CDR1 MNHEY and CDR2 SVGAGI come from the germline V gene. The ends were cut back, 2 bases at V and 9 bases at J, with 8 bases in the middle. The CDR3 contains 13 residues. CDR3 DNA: TGTGCCAGCAGTTACGAGGTTGGTTCACCCCTCCACTTT. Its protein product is CASSYEVGSPLHF.

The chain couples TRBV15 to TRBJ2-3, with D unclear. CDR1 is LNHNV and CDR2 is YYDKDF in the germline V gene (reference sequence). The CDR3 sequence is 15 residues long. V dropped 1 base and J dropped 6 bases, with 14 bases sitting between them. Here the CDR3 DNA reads TGTGCCACCAGCAGAGGGAAGGCGCTCGGGGATACGCAGTATTTT. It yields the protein CATSRGKALGDTQYF. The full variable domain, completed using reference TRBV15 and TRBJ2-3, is DAMVIQNPRYQVTQFGKPVTLSCSQTLNHNVMYWYQQKSSQAPKLLFHYYDKDFNNEADTPDNFQSRRPNTSFCFLDIRSPGLGDTAMYLCATSRGKALGDTQYFGPGTRLTVL.

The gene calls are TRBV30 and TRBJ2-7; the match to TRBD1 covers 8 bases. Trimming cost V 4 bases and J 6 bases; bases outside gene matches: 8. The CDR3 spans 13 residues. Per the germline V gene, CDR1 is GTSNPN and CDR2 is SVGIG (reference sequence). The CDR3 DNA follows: TGTGCCTGGACGAGGACAGGGAGTGGCGAGCAGTACTTC. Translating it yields CAWTRTGSGEQYF.

The CDR3 DNA reads TGCGCCAGCAGCCAAGGGGCAGGACGACGCTCCTACAATGAGCAGTTCTTC. Protein: CASSQGAGRRSYNEQFF. The chain uses TRBV4-1 and TRBJ2-1; D not resolved. The CDR3 sequence is 17 residues long. Germline CDR1 and CDR2: MGHRA and YSYEKL. Trimming took 1 base from V and 0 from J, leaving 13 bases between them.

The CDR3 DNA follows: TGTGCCAGCAGTGAATTAGAGGGAGGAAGCAATCAGCCCCAGCATTTT. Residues: CASSELEGGSNQPQHF. The chain has TRBV25-1 and TRBJ1-5; D call uncertain. The CDR3 runs to 16 residues. Germline V lookup: CDR1 MGHDK, CDR2 SYGVNS. Trimming cost V 1 base and J 1 base, with 11 bases left between them.

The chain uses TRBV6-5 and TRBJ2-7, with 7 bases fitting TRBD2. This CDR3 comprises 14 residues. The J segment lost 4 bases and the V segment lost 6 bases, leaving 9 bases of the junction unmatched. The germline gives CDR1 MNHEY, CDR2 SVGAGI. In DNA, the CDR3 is TGTGCCAGCAGCTCGCGGGCAGCGGGGTACGAGCAGTACTTC. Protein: CASSSRAAGYEQYF.

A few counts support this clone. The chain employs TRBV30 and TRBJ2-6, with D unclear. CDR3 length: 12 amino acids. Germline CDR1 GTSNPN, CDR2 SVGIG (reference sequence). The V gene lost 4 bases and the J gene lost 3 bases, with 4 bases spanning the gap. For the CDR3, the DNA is TGTGCCTGGAAGTTTGGGGCCAACGTCCTGACTTTC. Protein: CAWKFGANVLTF. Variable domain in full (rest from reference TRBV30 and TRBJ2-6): SQTIHQWPATLVQPVGSPLSLECTVEGTSNPNLYWYRQAAGRGLQLLFYSVGIGQISSEVPQNLSASRPQDRQFILSSKKLLLSDSGFYLCAWKFGANVLTFGAGSRLTVL.

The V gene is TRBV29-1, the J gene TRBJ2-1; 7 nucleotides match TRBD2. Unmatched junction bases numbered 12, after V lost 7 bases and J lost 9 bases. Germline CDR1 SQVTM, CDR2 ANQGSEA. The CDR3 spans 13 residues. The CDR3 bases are TGCAGCGCGCGCGGGGGAGGAGGGTTTGAGCAGTTCTTC. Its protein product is CSARGGGGFEQFF.

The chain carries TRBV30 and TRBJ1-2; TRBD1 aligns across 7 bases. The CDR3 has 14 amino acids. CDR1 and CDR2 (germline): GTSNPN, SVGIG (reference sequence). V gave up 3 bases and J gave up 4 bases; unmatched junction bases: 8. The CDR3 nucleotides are TGTGCCTGGAGGGACCCGGGACAGTTCTATGGCTACACCTTC. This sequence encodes CAWRDPGQFYGYTF. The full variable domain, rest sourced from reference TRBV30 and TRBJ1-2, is SQTIHQWPATLVQPVGSPLSLECTVEGTSNPNLYWYRQAAGRGLQLLFYSVGIGQISSEVPQNLSASRPQDRQFILSSKKLLLSDSGFYLCAWRDPGQFYGYTFGSGTRLTVV.

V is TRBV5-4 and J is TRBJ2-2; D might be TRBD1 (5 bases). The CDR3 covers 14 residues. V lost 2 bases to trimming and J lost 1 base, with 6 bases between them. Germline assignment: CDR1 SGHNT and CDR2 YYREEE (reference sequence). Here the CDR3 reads CASSFDRNTGELFF. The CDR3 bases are TGTGCCAGCAGCTTCGACAGGAACACCGGGGAGCTGTTTTTT.

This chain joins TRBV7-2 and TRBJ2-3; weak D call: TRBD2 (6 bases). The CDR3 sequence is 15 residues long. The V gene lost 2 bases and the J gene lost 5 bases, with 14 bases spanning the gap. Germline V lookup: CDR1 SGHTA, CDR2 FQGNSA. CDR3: CASSLLGGAGDTQYF. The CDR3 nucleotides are TGTGCCAGCAGCTTACTAGGCGGGGCAGGAGATACGCAGTATTTT.

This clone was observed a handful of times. The CDR3 DNA follows: TGTGCCAGCAGTTACTCAGTCGACAGGAACACTGAAGCTTTCTTT. Amino acid sequence: CASSYSVDRNTEAFF. This chain uses TRBV6-5 with TRBJ1-1; D may be TRBD1 (5 bases). Trimming took off 0 bases at V and 1 base at J, with 9 bases between the two ends. Germline-derived CDR1 and CDR2 are MNHEY and SVGAGI. This CDR3 comprises 15 residues.

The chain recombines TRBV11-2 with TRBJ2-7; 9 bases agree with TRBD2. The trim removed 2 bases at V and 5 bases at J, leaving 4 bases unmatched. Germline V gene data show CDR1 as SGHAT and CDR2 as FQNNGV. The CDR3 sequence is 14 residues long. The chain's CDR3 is CASSLTSGRHEQYF. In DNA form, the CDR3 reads TGTGCCAGCAGCTTAACTAGCGGGCGGCACGAGCAGTACTTC.

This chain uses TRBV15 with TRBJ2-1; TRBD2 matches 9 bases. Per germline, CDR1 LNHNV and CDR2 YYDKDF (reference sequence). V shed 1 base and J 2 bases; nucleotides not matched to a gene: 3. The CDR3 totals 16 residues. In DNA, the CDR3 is TGTGCCACCAGCAGAGGACTAGCGGCTGCCTACAATGAGCAGTTCTTC. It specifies CATSRGLAAAYNEQFF.

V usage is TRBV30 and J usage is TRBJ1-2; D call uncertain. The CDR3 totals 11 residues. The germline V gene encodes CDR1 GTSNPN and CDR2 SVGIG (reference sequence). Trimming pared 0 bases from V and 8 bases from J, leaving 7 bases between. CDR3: CAWSVAGGYTF. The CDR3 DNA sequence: TGTGCCTGGAGTGTAGCTGGGGGCTACACCTTC.